Shown below are 24 T cell receptor beta chains from a single sample sequenced in a study of blood T cell repertoires in COVID-19 (dated by TCRdb to the early 2020s). Library preparation was by the immunoSEQ multiplex PCR assay. TCRdb's version of the immuneACCESS table is confined to in-frame rearrangements and falls short of the full clone set. An unresolved V gene accounts for under half of the shortfall where checked; the remainder is of unknown origin. Within this sample are about 220,000 clones, with roughly 90% of them counted one time only. The ten largest clones add up to more than 13% of the sample. Source material: PBMCs or T cells enriched from blood (not recorded which). These receptors all come from a man younger than 40 who had been exposed to COVID-19.

The chain combines TRBV5-6 with TRBJ1-1, with no clear D. The germline V gene has CDR1 SGHDT and CDR2 YYEEEE. The CDR3 has 13 amino acids. Trimming shortened V by 3 bases and J by 1 base, and 7 bases separated the two germline ends. CDR3 residues: CASSWRGNTEAFF. The DNA of the CDR3 is TGTGCCAGCAGCTGGCGGGGGAACACTGAAGCTTTCTTT.

The chain combines TRBV7-2 with TRBJ1-2; D unclear. Per the germline V gene, CDR1 is SGHTA and CDR2 is FQGNSA. The CDR3 is 16 residues long. Trimming stripped 2 bases from V and 4 bases from J, with 17 bases between. Here the CDR3 reads CASSLRRQLGGYGYTF. The CDR3, as DNA: TGTGCCAGCAGCTTAAGGAGACAACTTGGAGGCTATGGCTACACCTTC.

The chain links TRBV18 to TRBJ1-2, with D possibly TRBD1 on 6 matching bases. The germline V and J ends were trimmed by 5 bases and 5 bases, with 12 bases remaining between them. The CDR3 is 13 residues long. Per the germline V gene, CDR1 is KGHSH and CDR2 is LQKENI. The CDR3 DNA sequence: TGTGCCAGCTCATGGGACACGTCATATGGCTACACCTTC. Its translation is CASSWDTSYGYTF.

The chain links TRBV10-3 to TRBJ2-3, with TRBD2 identical over 9 bases. Germline V gene data show CDR1 as ENHRY and CDR2 as SYGVKD. The CDR3 has 16 residues. V gave up 5 bases and J gave up 1 base; unmatched junction bases: 7. The CDR3 spells CAISPRLAEGTDTQYF. CDR3 bases: TGTGCCATCAGTCCCCGACTAGCGGAAGGCACAGATACGCAGTATTTT.

The chain carries TRBV6-5 and TRBJ2-7, with D possibly being TRBD1 (5 bases). Germline lookup yields CDR1 MNHEY and CDR2 SVGAGI. Trimming removed 10 bases at V and 3 bases at J, with 10 bases between. The CDR3 sequence is 11 residues long. This CDR3 reads CATAQGYEQYF. In nucleotides, the CDR3 is TGTGCCACCGCCCAGGGCTACGAGCAGTACTTC.

The rearrangement uses TRBV5-4 and TRBJ1-2; D may be TRBD1 (6 bases). Trimming removed 4 bases from V and 8 bases from J, with 21 bases in between. CDR1 SGHNT and CDR2 YYREEE come from the germline V gene (reference sequence). The CDR3 spans 15 residues. CDR3 nucleotides: TGTGCCAGCAGCCCCCCGACAGGCGTAATCGGCGGCTACACCTTC. It is translated as CASSPPTGVIGGYTF. Based on the CDR3 plus reference TRBV5-4 and TRBJ1-2, the full variable domain is ETGVTQSPTHLIKTRGQQVTLRCSSQSGHNTVSWYQQALGQGPQFIFQYYREEENGRGNFPPRFSGLQFPNYSSELNVNALELDDSALYLCASSPPTGVIGGYTFGSGTRLTVV.

The chain recombines TRBV7-2 with TRBJ2-7, with 7 positions matching TRBD1. Germline values: CDR1 SGHTA, CDR2 FQGNSA. The CDR3 is 16 residues long. Unmatched junction bases numbered 11, after V lost 6 bases and J lost 0 bases. The CDR3 nucleotides read TGTGCCAGCAGAACACAGGGGCTATTGAGCTCCTACGAGCAGTACTTC. It translates to CASRTQGLLSSYEQYF.

The J gene is TRBJ2-3, the V gene TRBV7-3; 12 nucleotides agree with TRBD2. The V gene end was trimmed by 5 bases and the J gene end by 3 bases; junction bases not matched to a gene: 18. Germline V gives CDR1 SGHTA, CDR2 FQGTGA. This CDR3 has 20 amino acids. In DNA, the CDR3 is TGTGCCAGCAGCCCAGTTCCGCGACTAGCGGGGGCTGGTGGTACAGATACGCAGTATTTT. This gives the protein CASSPVPRLAGAGGTDTQYF.

This clone occurred once. The chain joins TRBV4-2 to TRBJ2-2; 8 bases map to TRBD1. CDR1 and CDR2 (germline): LGHNA, YNFKEQ. The CDR3 length is 14 residues. Trimming took 3 bases from V and 6 from J; bases not matched to a gene: 3. CDR3 sequence: CASSQEQGAGELFF. The CDR3 DNA reads as TGTGCCAGCAGCCAGGAACAGGGGGCCGGGGAGCTGTTTTTT.

Here the CDR3 DNA reads TGTGCCATCAGTGAGCCACAGGGCCCAATTGGGGGGGACACCATATATTTT. Amino acids: CAISEPQGPIGGDTIYF. The V gene is TRBV10-3, the J gene TRBJ1-3, with a tentative D call TRBD1 (6 bases). Trimming left V 2 bases short and J 8 bases short, with 22 bases between. In germline, CDR1 is ENHRY, CDR2 SYGVKD. The CDR3 has 17 residues.

The V and J genes are TRBV21-1 and TRBJ2-2; the D call in the table, TRBD1, was not verified against the DNA. TRBV21-1 is labeled a pseudogene. The CDR3 has 14 amino acids. The CDR3 reads CASKTDNTTGELFF. CDR3 in DNA: TGTGCCAGCAAGACAGATAATACAACCGGGGAGCTGTTTTTT.

The genes are TRBV3-1 (or the pseudogene TRBV3-2) and TRBJ1-2; D gene unclear. Germline V lookup: CDR1 LGHDT, CDR2 YNNKEL (reference sequence). The CDR3 sequence is 15 residues long. The V and J ends lost 1 base and 3 bases respectively, with 12 bases between them. The CDR3 DNA reads as TGTGCCAGCAGCCAAGCTTCACTGAAACACTATGGCTACACCTTC. Translation: CASSQASLKHYGYTF.

The rearrangement joins TRBV7-6 to TRBJ1-6, with TRBD1 matching 9 bases. The germline gives CDR1 SGHVS, CDR2 FNYEAQ. The V and J ends lost 7 bases and 7 bases, in that order; junction bases with no gene match: 8. The CDR3 spans 15 residues. The CDR3 sequence: CASTDRGGTNSPLHF. As DNA, the CDR3 is TGTGCCAGCACCGACAGGGGGGGGACAAATTCACCCCTCCACTTT.

The chain links TRBV11-2 to TRBJ2-3, with 7 bases identical to TRBD2. With 1 base clipped from V and 3 bases from J, the junction kept 7 bases outside the gene matches. Looked up from germline, CDR1 is SGHAT and CDR2 is FQNNGV. The CDR3 consists of 16 residues. CDR3 DNA sequence: TGTGCCAGCAGCTTAGGGGGGGGACCGAGAACAGATACGCAGTATTTT. This translates into CASSLGGGPRTDTQYF.

V is TRBV11-2 and J is TRBJ2-1; D unresolved. The germline gives CDR1 SGHAT, CDR2 FQNNGV. This CDR3 is built from 15 residues. Trimming left V 2 bases short and J 3 bases short, with 11 bases between. The CDR3, as DNA: TGTGCCAGCAGCTTACAGCGAGATGTCTACAATGAGCAGTTCTTC. This codes for CASSLQRDVYNEQFF.

The chain couples TRBV4-1 to TRBJ1-3; D is unresolved. Per the germline V gene, CDR1 is MGHRA and CDR2 is YSYEKL. The CDR3 is 17 amino acids. V lost 1 base and J 4 bases, leaving 17 bases between the germline ends. Written as DNA, the CDR3 is TGCGCCAGCAGCCAAGTGGCCCTGCAATCCTCGGGAAACACCATATATTTT. Its translation is CASSQVALQSSGNTIYF.

The J gene is TRBJ1-1, the V gene TRBV9; possibly TRBD1 for D (5 bases). Trimming left V 0 bases short and J 7 bases short, with 16 bases between. Germline V gene lookup returns CDR1 SGDLS and CDR2 YYNGEE. CDR3 size: 15 residues. CDR3 in amino acids: CASSVESGGASEAFF. CDR3 DNA sequence: TGTGCCAGCAGCGTAGAGTCAGGAGGGGCGAGTGAAGCTTTCTTT. The whole variable domain, filled in from reference TRBV9 and TRBJ1-1, reads DSGVTQTPKHLITATGQRVTLRCSPRSGDLSVYWYQQSLDQGLQFLIQYYNGEERAKGNILERFSAQQFPDLHSELNLSSLELGDSALYFCASSVESGGASEAFFGQGTRLTVV.

The chain uses TRBV7-6 and TRBJ2-3; 12 bases line up with TRBD2. Germline V gene sequence: CDR1 SGHVS, CDR2 FNYEAQ. CDR3 length: 18 amino acids. Losses at the gene ends were 5 bases for V and 2 bases for J; bases not matched to a gene: 11. This CDR3 is CASSPNPSGGVSTDTQYF. Written as DNA, the CDR3 is TGTGCCAGCAGCCCAAACCCTAGCGGGGGGGTATCCACAGATACGCAGTATTTT. The variable domain in full, completed from reference TRBV7-6 and TRBJ2-3, reads GAGVSQSPRYKVTKRGQDVALRCDPISGHVSLYWYRQALGQGPEFLTYFNYEAQQDKSGLPNDRFSAERPEGSISTLTIQRTEQRDSAMYRCASSPNPSGGVSTDTQYFGPGTRLTVL.

The chain carries TRBV28 and TRBJ1-2, with unresolved D. V lost 8 bases and J 2 bases, leaving 12 bases between the germline ends. This CDR3 has 13 amino acids. In germline, CDR1 is MDHEN, CDR2 SYDVKM. CDR3 nucleotides: TGTGCCAGCTCAACAGTCCCAAACTATGGCTACACCTTC. Residues: CASSTVPNYGYTF.

This clone was observed many times. The chain combines TRBV2 with TRBJ1-4; D may be TRBD1 (6 bases). The germline V gene encodes CDR1 SNHLY and CDR2 FYNNEI. V lost 6 bases and J lost 0, with 11 bases in between. This CDR3 contains 15 residues. CDR3 in DNA: TGTGCCAGCAGCAAGACAGGTTCAACTAATGAAAAACTGTTTTTT. This encodes CASSKTGSTNEKLFF.

CDR3 sequence reads: CASSLGYRDRGNSPLHF. DNA for the CDR3: TGTGCCAGCAGCTTAGGTTACCGGGACAGGGGCAATTCACCCCTCCACTTT. The chain uses TRBV11-2 and TRBJ1-6, with TRBD1 matching over 10 bases. The CDR3 consists of 17 residues. V shed 1 base, J shed 7 bases, and the junction held 7 bases outside the gene matches. From germline, CDR1 is SGHAT and CDR2 FQNNGV.

The rearrangement links TRBV6-2 or TRBV6-3 to TRBJ1-2; D may be TRBD1 (6 bases). This CDR3 region has 12 residues. The ends were cut back, 4 bases at V and 7 bases at J, with 10 bases in the middle. The germline gives CDR1 MNHEY, CDR2 SVGEGT. This chain's CDR3 is CASSSPTGGYTF. The DNA of the CDR3 is TGTGCCAGCAGTTCCCCGACAGGTGGCTACACCTTC.

This rearrangement joins TRBV4-2 to TRBJ1-2; TRBD1 is a possible D gene (5 bases). The CDR3 runs 15 residues. Germline loops: CDR1 LGHNA, CDR2 YNFKEQ. Trimming left V 4 bases short and J 2 bases short, with 14 bases between. CDR3 loop: CASSPKSDTNYGYTF. DNA of the CDR3: TGTGCCAGCAGCCCAAAGTCGGACACCAACTATGGCTACACCTTC.

V gene TRBV6-4 combines with J gene TRBJ2-3; the D is unclear. The germline CDR1 and CDR2 sequences are MRHNA and SNTAGT. Trimming cost V 0 bases and J 2 bases, with 9 bases left between them. The CDR3 covers 15 residues. DNA of the CDR3: TGTGCCAGCAGTGACTCGAGCTTAAACACAGATACGCAGTATTTT. Its translation is CASSDSSLNTDTQYF.